The rows below give T cell receptor beta chains drawn from one sample of a study of T cell repertoires in cytomegalovirus infection. TCRdb reanalysed the reads using MiXCR and keeps one entry per CDR3 protein. The sample holds roughly 80,000 distinct CDR3 sequences, roughly 40% seen once. These receptors' targets are unknown. This specimen was CD8+ T cells from cultured PBMCs, taken from culture after CMV antigen stimulation. Every receptor here comes from a human donor in good health (CMV status not recorded). Some clones in this sample may be carry-over from other donors' samples. Each CDR3 is given with its conserved first and last residue. The order of the fields is J gene, clone size, D gene, CDR3 length, V gene, CDR3 DNA, CDR3 protein. D genes are given only for firm matches. Clone size is given for some rows only: seen once, a few or many times, or a class if the clone is expanded.

TRBJ2-1 . . 15 TRBV4-1 TGCGCCAGCAGCCAAGTAGGGTCCGAATCCAATGAGCAGTTCTTC CASSQVGSESNEQFF
TRBJ2-3 once TRBD2 18 TRBV19 TGTGCCAGTAGTGTTCGAAGACTAGCGGGGGACCTCACAGATACGCAGTATTTT CASSVRRLAGDLTDTQYF
TRBJ1-5 . . 15 TRBV4-1 TGCGCCAGCAGCCAAGATGGAGGGGGGGATCAGCCCCAGCATTTT CASSQDGGGDQPQHF
TRBJ1-5 few . 13 TRBV2 TGTGCCAGCAGCCCCAGGGCTAGTCAGCCCCAGCATTTT CASSPRASQPQHF
TRBJ1-5 . . 16 TRBV27 TGTGCCAGCAGTTTAGGGCAGCCTTATAGCAATCAGCCCCAGCATTTT CASSLGQPYSNQPQHF
TRBJ1-4 . . 14 TRBV7-6 TGTGCCAGCAGCTTAGGGGTGGGGGATGAAAAACTGTTTTTT CASSLGVGDEKLFF
TRBJ1-1 few . 13 TRBV7-6 TGTGCCAGCAGCTTATTTGAGGAAACGGAAGCTTTCTTT CASSLFEETEAFF
TRBJ2-5 . TRBD2 17 TRBV7-4 TGTGCCAGCAGCCAAGGAGGGAGGGGAGATCCCCAAGAGACCCAGTACTTC CASSQGGRGDPQETQYF
TRBJ2-5 . TRBD2 19 TRBV6-6 TGTGCCAGCAGTTACCCGGGACTAGCGGGGGGCGTCAACCAAGAGACCCAGTACTTC CASSYPGLAGGVNQETQYF
TRBJ1-2 few . 14 TRBV19 TGTGCCAGTAGTATTGGGACCGCTCCTTCTGGCTACACCTTC CASSIGTAPSGYTF
TRBJ1-3 many . 12 TRBV7-6 TGTGCCAGCAGCCCCTCTGGAAACACCATATATTTT CASSPSGNTIYF
TRBJ2-3 . TRBD2 17 TRBV28 TGTGCCAGCAGTTTATACACTAGCGGGGGAGTCACAGATACGCAGTATTTT CASSLYTSGGVTDTQYF
TRBJ2-6 . TRBD1 19 TRBV4-1 TGCGCCAGCAGCCCGACCGGACAGGGGGCCTTCTCTGGGGCCAACGTCCTGACTTTC CASSPTGQGAFSGANVLTF
TRBJ1-4 . . 16 TRBV29-1 TGCAGCGTTGTCGAGGGAGGAGGCCAGGGAAGTGAAAAACTGTTTTTT CSVVEGGGQGSEKLFF
TRBJ2-3 . . 15 TRBV11-1 TGTGCCAGCAGCTTCCCGGGGACCAGCACAGATACGCAGTATTTT CASSFPGTSTDTQYF
TRBJ1-2 few . 13 TRBV12-5 TGTGCTAGTGGTTCCCCAGGATGGGATGGCTACACCTTC CASGSPGWDGYTF
TRBJ2-5 few . 13 TRBV6-8 TGTGCCAGCAGTCACGCCGTCCTGGAGACCCAGTACTTC CASSHAVLETQYF
TRBJ1-5 few . 16 TRBV7-3 TGTGCCAGCAGGCCCCGCAGTGAGGGTGGCTTTCAGCCCCAGCATTTT CASRPRSEGGFQPQHF